This T cell receptor beta chain was sequenced during a study of shared clonotypes between healthy human individuals. About the research overall: Contributing individuals were a couple of females and three males aged 18 to 49.

There are 15 residues in the CDR3. CDR1 and CDR2 (germline): MNHNY, SVGAGI (reference sequence). J was trimmed by 9 bases and V by 2 bases; bases with no gene match: 1. The data were produced by immunoSEQ multiplex PCR, yet TCRdb's version contains in-frame clones alone and is incomplete. This sample has about 1.5 million clones, with around 95% found just once. V is TRBV6-6 and J is TRBJ2-1; 16 positions match TRBD2. The sequenced sample consisted of naive CD4+ T cells sorted from blood. As for subset: CD45RA+ positively selected. The clonotype originates from a man aged 25-45 years in good health. The CDR3 protein is CASSYGTSGRAEQFF. The CDR3 coding sequence is TGTGCCAGCAGTTACGGGACTAGCGGGAGGGCTGAGCAGTTCTTC.